The 26 T cell receptor beta chains below were found in one sample sequenced in a study of cytomegalovirus exposure and HLA in healthy donors. Primers for the PCR totalled 60 Vbeta and 13 Jbeta. Generated by immunoSEQ multiplex PCR, the TCRdb table keeps only in-frame clones and is missing some. The sample carries about 100,000 clones, about three quarters recorded once. The sequenced material came from PBMCs. The receptors were gathered from a man in his forties in good health and CMV-seronegative.

Details on this clone: Other DNA sequences in the sample encode the same CDR3. This chain connects TRBV2 to TRBJ1-5; the match to TRBD1 covers 8 bases. V dropped 6 bases and J dropped 2; count of bases not matched to a gene: 3. Germline CDR1 SNHLY, CDR2 FYNNEI. This CDR3 is 14 amino acids long. CDR3 bases: TGTGCCAGCAGGCCGGGACAGGGCAATCAGCCCCAGCATTTT. Amino acid sequence: CASRPGQGNQPQHF.

This rearrangement joins TRBV29-1 to TRBJ1-2; 7 bases align to TRBD1. CDR3 length equals 15 residues. Germline V gene lookup returns CDR1 SQVTM and CDR2 ANQGSEA. With V trimmed by 6 bases and J by 2 bases, 12 bases remained unmatched. The CDR3 protein is CSVVGGSGQNYGYTF. CDR3 DNA sequence: TGCAGCGTAGTAGGTGGGTCGGGACAGAACTATGGCTACACCTTC.

The rearrangement joins TRBV5-8 to TRBJ1-1, with a possible D match to TRBD1 (6 bases). V lost 4 bases and J lost 1, with 11 bases in between. The germline V gene has CDR1 SGHTS and CDR2 YDEGEE. This CDR3 has 14 residues. CDR3 protein: CASSPDRTNTEAFF. In DNA form, the CDR3 reads TGTGCCAGCAGCCCCGACAGGACGAACACTGAAGCTTTCTTT. The full variable domain, in which reference TRBV5-8 and TRBJ1-1 provide the parts outside the CDR3, is EAGVTQSPTHLIKTRGQQATLRCSPISGHTSVYWYQQALGLGLQFLLWYDEGEERNRGNFPPRFSGRQFPNYSSELNVNALELEDSALYLCASSPDRTNTEAFFGQGTRLTVV.

This clone was counted only a few times. This may be a read error: a much more frequent sequence differs by one nucleotide. The chain recombines TRBV7-9 with TRBJ1-2; TRBD1 is a possible D gene (5 bases). The CDR3 totals 12 residues. The germline V gene encodes CDR1 SEHNR and CDR2 FQNEAQ (reference sequence). In DNA form, the CDR3 reads TGTTCCAGCAGTGCACAGGTTTATGGCTACACCTTC. Amino acid sequence: CSSSAQVYGYTF.

The sample holds a few counts of this clone. The J gene is TRBJ1-1, the V gene TRBV5-1; TRBD1 matches 9 bases. There are 13 residues in the CDR3. J was trimmed by 9 bases and V by 7 bases; bases with no gene match: 10. CDR1 SGHRS and CDR2 YFSETQ come from the germline V gene. The CDR3 DNA sequence: TGCGCCAGCGGCCTCTTAACAGGGGGCAAAGCTTTCTTT. It translates to CASGLLTGGKAFF.

Concerning this clone itself: The junction differs from germline at one of its ends, possibly a read error. The chain combines TRBV28 with TRBJ1-5, with D tentatively TRBD1 (6 bases). The CDR3 consists of 13 residues. The germline V gene has CDR1 MDHEN and CDR2 SYDVKM. The CDR3 protein is CARSPQGNQPQHF. The CDR3 nucleotides are TGTGCCCGCAGTCCACAGGGTAATCAGCCCCAGCATTTT.

This clone was seen a handful of times. The chain recombines TRBV10-3 with TRBJ2-1, with D unclear. The CDR3 has 11 amino acids. The germline V and J ends were trimmed by 0 bases and 14 bases, with 8 bases remaining between them. CDR1 ENHRY and CDR2 SYGVKD come from the germline V gene. CDR3 sequence: CAISESTQKFF. The CDR3 DNA sequence: TGTGCCATCAGTGAGTCAACACAAAAGTTCTTC.

The chain is built from TRBV2 and TRBJ1-2, with 11 nucleotides matching TRBD1. Germline V gene lookup returns CDR1 SNHLY and CDR2 FYNNEI. V gave up 10 bases and J gave up 8 bases; unmatched junction bases: 9. The CDR3 length is 13 residues. The CDR3 loop reads CATQRTGGSGYTF. Written as DNA, the CDR3 is TGTGCCACGCAACGGACAGGGGGCAGCGGCTACACCTTC.

J is TRBJ2-1 and V is TRBV4-2; TRBD1 aligns across 10 bases. The germline V gene has CDR1 LGHNA and CDR2 YNFKEQ. This CDR3 region has 15 residues. V shed 5 bases and J 4 bases; nucleotides not matched to a gene: 5. As DNA, the CDR3 is TGTGCCAGCAGCTTGGGACAGGGGAATTACAATGAGCAGTTCTTC. It translates to CASSLGQGNYNEQFF.

The V and J genes are TRBV5-8 and TRBJ2-3; D is possibly TRBD1 (6 bases). CDR1 SGHTS and CDR2 YDEGEE come from the germline V gene. This CDR3 is 14 amino acids long. V was pared by 2 bases and J by 8 bases, with 15 bases between. The CDR3 region is CASSLGQSQGTQYF. Here the CDR3 DNA reads TGTGCCAGCAGCTTAGGACAGTCCCAGGGTACGCAGTATTTT. Variable domain in full (rest from reference TRBV5-8 and TRBJ2-3): EAGVTQSPTHLIKTRGQQATLRCSPISGHTSVYWYQQALGLGLQFLLWYDEGEERNRGNFPPRFSGRQFPNYSSELNVNALELEDSALYLCASSLGQSQGTQYFGPGTRLTVL.

CDR3 DNA: TGTGCCAGCAGCCAAGGTGGGACAGGCAATCAGCCCCAGCATTTT. It yields the protein CASSQGGTGNQPQHF. The chain has TRBV4-2 and TRBJ1-5, with 7 nucleotides matching TRBD1. From germline, CDR1 is LGHNA and CDR2 YNFKEQ. V was clipped by 1 base and J by 2 bases; unmatched bases: 2. The CDR3 is 15 residues long.

This clone was picked up one time. The gene calls are TRBV2 and TRBJ2-4; TRBD2 is a possible D gene (5 bases). CDR1 SNHLY and CDR2 FYNNEI come from the germline V gene. V was clipped by 6 bases and J by 0 bases, with 9 bases between them. The CDR3 length is 14 residues. The CDR3 protein is CASSTDLAKNIQYF. DNA of the CDR3: TGTGCCAGCAGCACGGACTTAGCCAAAAACATTCAGTACTTC.

The V and J genes are TRBV28 and TRBJ1-1; weak D call: TRBD1 (5 bases). V was clipped by 2 bases and J by 1 base, with 11 bases between them. The CDR3 totals 15 residues. The germline V gene has CDR1 MDHEN and CDR2 SYDVKM. This CDR3 reads CASSLVDTWNTEAFF. The CDR3 DNA is TGTGCCAGCAGTTTAGTGGACACCTGGAACACTGAAGCTTTCTTT.

The V call is TRBV5-4, the J call TRBJ1-3, with D possibly matching TRBD1 (5 bases). Germline V CDR1 and CDR2: SGHNT, YYREEE (reference sequence). The CDR3 is made up of 17 amino acids. Trimming took 4 bases from V and 0 from J, leaving 17 bases between them. The DNA of the CDR3 is TGTGCCAGCAGCAGAGGCCGGGACTCCAGCTCTGGAAACACCATATATTTT. Its protein product is CASSRGRDSSSGNTIYF.

The chain combines TRBV10-3 with TRBJ2-2; 11 nucleotides agree with TRBD1. V lost 4 bases to trimming and J lost 4 bases; unmatched junction nucleotides: 5. The length of the CDR3 is 16 residues. Germline V gene lookup returns CDR1 ENHRY and CDR2 SYGVKD. CDR3 amino acids: CAISAPGTGGTGELFF. For the CDR3, the DNA is TGTGCCATCAGTGCACCCGGGACAGGGGGCACCGGGGAGCTGTTTTTT.

This chain links TRBV9 with TRBJ2-5; unclear D gene. CDR1 and CDR2 from the germline V gene are SGDLS and YYNGEE. The V end lost 4 bases, the J end lost 5 bases, and 12 bases lay between the germline ends. The length of the CDR3 is 13 residues. The CDR3 protein is CASSTTAAETQYF. Written as DNA, the CDR3 is TGTGCCAGCAGCACGACTGCGGCGGAGACCCAGTACTTC.

The CDR3 loop reads CASSLAGQAHTQYF. The CDR3, as DNA: TGTGCCAGCAGCTTAGCGGGTCAGGCCCATACGCAGTATTTT. The rearrangement joins TRBV7-2 to TRBJ2-3, with unresolved D. The CDR3 runs to 14 residues. Germline V CDR1 and CDR2: SGHTA, FQGNSA. Between the trimmed V and J ends, which lost 0 bases and 7 bases, there was a span of 11 bases.

In its sample, this clone was seen a few times. V is TRBV5-6 and J is TRBJ2-5; 9 bases are a match to TRBD1. From germline, CDR1 is SGHDT and CDR2 YYEEEE. With V trimmed by 1 base and J by 7 bases, 11 bases remained unmatched. The CDR3 extends over 16 amino acids. CDR3 bases: TGTGCCAGCAGCTTGAGGACAGGGGTATTGTTCGGGACCCAGTACTTC. Translation: CASSLRTGVLFGTQYF.

This clone was detected only a few times. This chain uses TRBV4-3 with TRBJ2-2, with 12 bases fitting TRBD2. J lost 6 bases, V lost 4 bases, and 6 bases had no gene match. This CDR3 comprises 16 residues. In germline, CDR1 is LGHNA, CDR2 YSLEER. CDR3 amino acids: CASSPLAGGSPGELFF. The CDR3 DNA is TGCGCCAGCAGCCCACTAGCGGGGGGCTCCCCCGGGGAGCTGTTTTTT.

This clone was counted a single time. The chain is built from TRBV7-8 and TRBJ1-4; maybe TRBD1 (5 bases). V shed 1 base and J shed 6 bases, with 24 bases lying between them. The CDR3 sequence is 19 residues long. Germline V gene sequence: CDR1 SGHVS, CDR2 FQNEAQ. The CDR3: CASSLGLGLSEGVDEKLFF. CDR3 sequence (DNA): TGTGCCAGCAGCTTAGGATTGGGCCTAAGCGAAGGGGTGGATGAAAAACTGTTTTTT.

The rearrangement links TRBV2 to TRBJ2-7; tentative D call: TRBD2 (5 bases). V was clipped by 1 base and J by 5 bases, with 15 bases between them. Germline-derived CDR1 and CDR2 are SNHLY and FYNNEI. This CDR3 has 15 residues. The CDR3: CASSEEIKRENEQYF. DNA of the CDR3: TGTGCCAGCAGTGAAGAGATAAAGAGGGAGAACGAGCAGTACTTC.

The gene calls are TRBV28 and TRBJ2-7; D may be TRBD1 (6 bases). Germline V gene sequence: CDR1 MDHEN, CDR2 SYDVKM. CDR3 length equals 15 residues. The V gene lost 7 bases and the J gene lost 2 bases, with 18 bases spanning the gap. The DNA for the CDR3 is TGTGCCAGCACGGAAGGGACACCGCCTCCCTACGAGCAGTACTTC. Protein sequence: CASTEGTPPPYEQYF.

The chain carries TRBV6-1 and TRBJ1-1; weak D call: TRBD1 (5 bases). The CDR3 is made up of 14 amino acids. Germline V CDR1 and CDR2: MNHNS, SASEGT. The V end lost 1 base, the J end lost 4 bases, and 10 bases lay between the germline ends. The CDR3 loop is CASSEVSGGTEAFF. Written as DNA, the CDR3 is TGTGCCAGCAGTGAAGTTTCCGGGGGCACTGAAGCTTTCTTT.

The rearrangement joins TRBV15 to TRBJ1-2; TRBD1 aligns across 7 bases. Germline trimming cut 3 bases from V and 6 bases from J; bases unmatched to any gene: 7. There are 14 residues in the CDR3. CDR1 is LNHNV and CDR2 is YYDKDF in the germline V gene (reference sequence). The CDR3 reads CATSSPGQKNGYTF. For the CDR3, the DNA is TGTGCCACCAGCAGCCCGGGACAGAAGAATGGCTACACCTTC.

The chain carries TRBV4-3 and TRBJ2-1; TRBD1 agrees at 8 bases. The trim removed 2 bases at V and 4 bases at J, leaving 1 base unmatched. Germline loops: CDR1 LGHNA, CDR2 YSLEER. The CDR3 spans 14 residues. The DNA for the CDR3 is TGCGCCAGCAGCCAAAGGACAGGGTACAATGAGCAGTTCTTC. This gives the protein CASSQRTGYNEQFF.

The chain recombines TRBV5-6 with TRBJ1-1, with 8 positions matching TRBD1. Germline V gene data show CDR1 as SGHDT and CDR2 as YYEEEE. The CDR3 contains 16 residues. The ends lost 4 bases at V and 6 bases at J; junction bases unmatched: 14. CDR3 nucleotide sequence: TGTGCCAGCAGCCGTAGCCTGGACAGGGAACCTCCTGAAGCTTTCTTT. This encodes CASSRSLDREPPEAFF. Full variable domain (rest looked up from reference TRBV5-6 and TRBJ1-1): DAGVTQSPTHLIKTRGQQVTLRCSPKSGHDTVSWYQQALGQGPQFIFQYYEEEERQRGNFPDRFSGHQFPNYSSELNVNALLLGDSALYLCASSRSLDREPPEAFFGQGTRLTVV.